The subject of this entry is one T cell receptor (beta chain). Reverse transcription of 0.5 to 1 ug RNA was carried out with random hexamers. The CDR3 of TCR beta was amplified by immunoSEQ multiplex PCR across 54 Vbeta and 13 Jbeta. TCRdb re-called the immunoSEQ multiplex PCR reads through MiXCR, storing one row per CDR3 protein. This sample carries approximately 130,000 distinct CDR3 sequences, about 93% of them seen once, and the ten largest clones take around 0.24%. With V trimmed by 2 bases and J by 0 bases, 6 bases remained unmatched. The germline CDR1 and CDR2 sequences are LGHDT and YNNKEL (reference sequence). This CDR3 comprises 16 residues. These data are taken from a study of CD8 T cells in Susac syndrome. Sequencing targeted TCR beta in T cells from blood (CD8+ and CD4+). The study used treatment-naive patients who had stable or active relapsing-remitting disease as multiple sclerosis controls. TEMRA cells were enriched by FACS, and CD4+ and CD8+ T cells were negatively isolated.

Sequences were obtained from CD8+ T cells from PBMCs. The chain carries TRBV3-1 and TRBJ2-7; TRBD1 aligns across 8 bases. The sequence was obtained from a human donor with multiple sclerosis. The CDR3 loop is CASSQLDRGDSYEQYF. CDR3 coding DNA: TGTGCCAGCAGCCAACTAGACAGGGGCGACTCCTACGAGCAGTACTTC.